The 13 T cell receptor beta chains below were found in one sample sequenced in a study of blood T cells in healthy people across ages. The authors ran a second PCR of about 7 to 11 cycles using a sample-barcoded 5' primer and a J-beta primer mix. TCRdb reprocessed the 5' RACE reads via MiXCR and lists one record per CDR3 protein. The repertoire includes 890,000 or so distinct CDR3 sequences, about 59% of them detected once, and around 30% sits in the top ten. Sequences were obtained from blood. These receptors were collected from a man aged 25-40 years in good health.

The chain recombines TRBV15 with TRBJ1-2; D unclear. The CDR3 extends over 16 amino acids. V gave up 4 bases and J gave up 1 base, with 16 bases separating them. Germline CDR1 LNHNV, CDR2 YYDKDF (reference sequence). As DNA, the CDR3 is TGTGCCACCAGCACCTCGGCGGGGAGCCTTAACTATGGCTACACCTTC. Protein sequence: CATSTSAGSLNYGYTF.

The chain is built from TRBV12-3 or TRBV12-4 and TRBJ2-5, with TRBD2 matching over 9 bases. The CDR3 contains 15 residues. The ends lost 5 bases at V and 5 bases at J; junction bases unmatched: 9. The DNA of the CDR3 is TGTGCCAGCAGTCAAACTAGCGGGTCTGTCGAGACCCAGTACTTC. Its translation is CASSQTSGSVETQYF.

This chain connects TRBV4-3 to TRBJ2-3, with TRBD2 identical over 12 bases. V was clipped by 1 base and J by 0 bases; unmatched bases: 11. This CDR3 is 20 amino acids long. The germline V gene has CDR1 LGHNA and CDR2 YSLEER. The CDR3 DNA reads as TGCGCCAGCAGCCAAGCCTTTCTAGCGGGGGGGCTTATAAGCACAGATACGCAGTATTTT. Residues: CASSQAFLAGGLISTDTQYF.

J is TRBJ2-5 and V is TRBV5-1; D may be TRBD1 (5 bases). The CDR3 sequence is 13 residues long. CDR1 and CDR2 (germline): SGHRS, YFSETQ. The V and J ends lost 0 bases and 11 bases respectively, with 14 bases between them. Here the CDR3 reads CASSLGRVNEQYF. DNA of the CDR3: TGCGCCAGCAGCTTGGGCAGGGTCAATGAGCAGTACTTC. The complete variable domain, with remaining parts taken from reference TRBV5-1 and TRBJ2-5, reads KAGVTQTPRYLIKTRGQQVTLSCSPISGHRSVSWYQQTPGQGLQFLFEYFSETQRNKGNFPGRFSGRQFSNSRSEMNVSTLELGDSALYLCASSLGRVNEQYFGPGTRLLVL.

V is TRBV20-1 and J is TRBJ1-5; D not certain. This CDR3 is 12 amino acids long. The germline V gene has CDR1 DFQATT and CDR2 SNEGSKA (reference sequence). Trimming took 6 bases from V and 4 from J, leaving 10 bases between them. CDR3 amino acids: CSAHRRNQPQHF. The CDR3 DNA reads TGCAGTGCCCACCGCAGGAATCAGCCCCAGCATTTT.

The V call is TRBV12-3 or TRBV12-4, the J call TRBJ2-1; the match to TRBD1 covers 11 bases. The CDR3 sequence is 15 residues long. The trim removed 2 bases at V and 9 bases at J, leaving 6 bases unmatched. The CDR3 sequence: CASSLQGQGAGEQFF. The CDR3 coding sequence is TGTGCCAGCAGTTTACAAGGACAGGGGGCGGGTGAGCAGTTCTTC.

A remark on this clonotype: A much larger clone lies one base from this, so it may be a read error. The rearrangement uses TRBV29-1 and TRBJ2-7; possible D gene TRBD2, 5 bases. The DNA end is a closer match to TRBJ2-5, so the J assignment may be wrong. The length of the CDR3 is 11 residues. Germline loops: CDR1 SQVTM, CDR2 ANQGSEA. The CDR3 nucleotides are TGCAGCGGTGAAGAGGGAGAGACCCAGTACTTC. Its protein product is CSGEEGETQYF.

The CDR3 sequence is CASSPRMEGEQYF. The DNA of the CDR3 is TGTGCCAGCAGCCCTCGTATGGAGGGCGAGCAGTACTTC. The V and J genes are TRBV9 and TRBJ2-4; the D gene is possibly TRBD2 (6 bases). The assigned J gene may be wrong: the sequence end matches TRBJ2-7 better. The CDR3 totals 13 residues. The germline V gene has CDR1 SGDLS and CDR2 YYNGEE.

The chain links TRBV9 to TRBJ2-1; maybe TRBD2 (7 bases). Germline loops: CDR1 SGDLS, CDR2 YYNGEE. The CDR3 sequence is 14 residues long. V lost 0 bases and J lost 8, with 12 bases in between. CDR3: CASSVGGGGDEQFF. CDR3 nucleotide sequence: TGTGCCAGCAGCGTAGGAGGCGGGGGCGATGAGCAGTTCTTC.

V and J are TRBV6-2 or TRBV6-3 and TRBJ2-4; TRBD2 agrees at 13 bases. This CDR3 has 19 amino acids. CDR1 is MNHEY, CDR2 SVGEGT, per germline. V dropped 2 bases and J dropped 0; count of bases not matched to a gene: 7. CDR3 sequence: CASSYPTSGGVLAKNIQYF. The CDR3 region has the DNA TGTGCCAGCAGTTACCCTACTAGCGGGGGGGTACTAGCCAAAAACATTCAGTACTTC.

The DNA of the CDR3 is TGCGCCAGCAATCCGGGACTAGCGGATCAAGAGACCCAGTACTTC. This encodes CASNPGLADQETQYF. The gene calls are TRBV10-2 and TRBJ2-5; 11 positions agree with TRBD2. V lost 7 bases, J lost 2 bases, and 6 bases stayed unmatched. The CDR3 is made up of 15 amino acids. Germline-derived CDR1 and CDR2 are WSHSY and SAAADI.

This clonotype was picked up one time. The V gene is TRBV4-3, the J gene TRBJ2-5; 8 nucleotides agree with TRBD2. The CDR3 totals 13 residues. Germline V CDR1 and CDR2: LGHNA, YSLEER. Germline trimming cut 10 bases from V and 7 bases from J; bases unmatched to any gene: 11. CDR3 sequence (DNA): TGCGCCACGGGCCCGGGACTAGGGGGGACCCAGTACTTC. It codes for CATGPGLGGTQYF.

This clonotype has only a few counts. The V call is TRBV12-3 or TRBV12-4, the J call TRBJ1-5, with D perhaps matching TRBD1 (6 bases). The germline V and J ends were trimmed by 6 bases and 6 bases, with 15 bases remaining between them. The CDR3 extends over 14 amino acids. The DNA for the CDR3 is TGTGCCAGCAGCGTACAGGGTACGGCTCAGCCCCAGCATTTT. Amino acid sequence: CASSVQGTAQPQHF.